This TCR beta chain is from a study of T cell repertoires in ileal Crohn's disease. Deletions cut 4 bases from V and 5 bases from J, with 8 bases between. CDR1 and CDR2 (germline): SEHNR, FQNEAQ (reference sequence). This CDR3 region has 12 residues. This clone was observed once. The method was immunoSEQ multiplex PCR; TCRdb's version includes in-frame clones alone and lacks a portion of them. The data show about 15,000 clones, roughly 60% seen once. The rearrangement links TRBV7-9 to TRBJ1-1, with a weak D call TRBD1 (5 bases). Sequencing was carried out using ileal tissue. This TCR derives from an adult with Crohn's disease. The CDR3 DNA reads as TGTGCCAGCAGCTACGGGGGAACTGAAGCTTTCTTT. Its translation is CASSYGGTEAFF.